Included here is one TCR beta chain sequence, with context. The record originates from a study of blood T cell repertoires in COVID-19. Sequencing was performed with immunoSEQ multiplex PCR; in TCRdb, only in-frame clones are kept and a portion is missing. The data hold 250,000 to 300,000 clones, with around 80% observed a single time. Ages ranged from about 18 to 100 years, with residence in fewer than 25 US areas. Germline V gene sequence: CDR1 MGHRA, CDR2 YSYEKL. The ends were cut back, 4 bases at V and 0 bases at J, with 12 bases in the middle. CDR3 size: 15 residues. This TCR derives from a man in his forties who had been exposed to COVID-19. What was sequenced was PBMCs or T cells enriched from blood (not recorded which). The V call is TRBV4-1, the J call TRBJ1-1, with D unresolved. This CDR3 reads CASSPHSSVNTEAFF. The CDR3, as DNA: TGCGCCAGCAGCCCCCATAGCTCAGTGAACACTGAAGCTTTCTTT.